What follows describes a single T cell receptor (beta chain). Germline-derived CDR1 and CDR2 are GTSNPN and SVGIG (reference sequence). CDR3 size: 16 residues. The V and J ends lost 3 bases and 3 bases, in that order; junction bases with no gene match: 14. The data stem from a study of blood T cell repertoires in COVID-19. Measured with immunoSEQ multiplex PCR; TCRdb has only the in-frame clones, and not every one. This table holds about 89,000 clones, approximately 84% found once. Followed over time, Seattle patients had been enrolled while infection was active. The V call is TRBV30, the J call TRBJ2-7; TRBD2 matches at 7 bases. This sequence originates from a man aged 70-80 years with COVID-19, enrolled during active disease. Sequencing was performed on peripheral blood. The CDR3 sequence: CAWRNIRGEHLYEQYF. CDR3 bases: TGTGCCTGGAGAAATATTCGGGGGGAGCACCTCTACGAGCAGTACTTC.